A selection of T cell receptor beta chains follows, all from one sample in a study of shared clonotypes between healthy human individuals. Here immunoSEQ multiplex PCR was the method, and the copy in TCRdb shows in-frame clones only, minus some. The table lists roughly 500,000 clones, about four fifths of them singletons. Material: PBMCs. These receptors were collected from a middle-aged woman in good health. Some clones in this sample may be carry-over from other donors' samples. Each CDR3 is given with its conserved first and last residue. The D gene is left open where the match is weak. Expanded clones are given a class, and other clones once, few, many or no size at all.

>TRBJ2-2|once|TRBV10-2|TRBD2
CASRASGNAGELFF
TGCGCCAGCAGGGCTAGCGGGAATGCCGGGGAGCTGTTTTTT
>TRBJ2-7|NA|TRBV5-8|TRBD1
CASSLGTGRSYEQYF
TGTGCCAGCAGCTTGGGGACAGGGAGGTCCTACGAGCAGTACTTC
>TRBJ2-5|NA|TRBV7-2|NA
CASSLSWYQETQYF
TGTGCCAGCAGCTTAAGTTGGTACCAAGAGACCCAGTACTTC
>TRBJ2-7|NA|TRBV19|NA
CASSRPGYEQYF
TGTGCCAGTAGTAGGCCGGGCTACGAGCAGTACTTC
>TRBJ2-2|NA|TRBV9|NA
CASSVRREDTGELFF
TGTGCCAGCAGCGTACGGCGGGAAGACACCGGGGAGCTGTTTTTT
>TRBJ1-2|NA|TRBV6-1|TRBD1
CASSDPSDRGLNGYTF
TGTGCCAGCAGTGACCCGTCGGACAGGGGGCTTAATGGCTACACCTTC
>TRBJ2-2|NA|TRBV2|NA
CASSEEGGGTGELFF
TGTGCCAGCAGTGAAGAGGGAGGGGGCACCGGGGAGCTGTTTTTT
>TRBJ1-1|NA|TRBV18|NA
CASSPGGAEAFF
TGTGCCAGCTCGCCCGGTGGGGCTGAAGCTTTCTTT
>TRBJ2-3|NA|TRBV14|NA
CASSQDLVPDTQYF
TGTGCCAGCAGCCAAGATTTGGTCCCAGATACGCAGTATTTT
>TRBJ1-1|NA|TRBV30|NA
CAWSEVRYLMRATEAFF
TGTGCCTGGAGTGAGGTGCGATACCTAATGAGGGCCACTGAAGCTTTCTTT
>TRBJ1-4|NA|TRBV18|NA
CASSQKGDHYEKLFF
TGTGCCAGCTCACAAAAAGGTGACCACTACGAAAAACTGTTTTTT
>TRBJ2-2|NA|TRBV7-9|NA
CASSSSPGELFF
TGTGCCAGCAGCTCCTCTCCCGGGGAGCTGTTTTTT
>TRBJ1-1|once|TRBV7-3|TRBD1
CASSRTGQGDAFF
TGTGCCAGCAGTCGCACGGGACAGGGAGATGCTTTCTTT
>TRBJ2-7|once|TRBV7-1|TRBD2
CASSSQWTSGRGQYF
TGTGCCAGCAGCAGCCAGTGGACTAGCGGGAGAGGGCAGTACTTC
>TRBJ2-6|NA|TRBV7-9|NA
CASSLARATGANVLTF
TGTGCCAGCAGCTTAGCTAGGGCTACAGGGGCCAACGTCCTGACTTTC
>TRBJ1-1|NA|TRBV5-1|NA
CASSLERSRVTEAFF
TGCGCCAGCAGCTTGGAAAGGTCTCGGGTCACTGAAGCTTTCTTT
>TRBJ2-7|few|TRBV10-2|TRBD2
CASRPGTSGNYEQYF
TGCGCCAGCAGGCCCGGGACTAGCGGGAACTACGAGCAGTACTTC
>TRBJ1-5|many|TRBV7-2|NA
CASSLRDTGQPQHF
TGTGCCAGCAGCCTCCGGGACACTGGTCAGCCCCAGCATTTT
>TRBJ2-7|NA|TRBV6-1|NA
CASSEGPANYEQYF
TGTGCCAGCAGTGAAGGTCCAGCCAACTACGAGCAGTACTTC
>TRBJ2-4|NA|TRBV29-1|NA
CSVAQPGTKKNIQYF
TGCAGCGTCGCTCAGCCTGGGACAAAAAAAAACATTCAGTACTTC
>TRBJ1-5|NA|TRBV6-1|NA
CASSGTANNQPQHF
TGTGCCAGCAGTGGGACAGCCAACAATCAGCCCCAGCATTTT
>TRBJ2-7|NA|TRBV6-1|TRBD2
CASSEDSGSLSYEQYF
TGTGCCAGCAGTGAAGATAGCGGGAGCCTCTCATACGAGCAGTACTTC
>TRBJ1-5|NA|TRBV28|NA
CASSPPPRGQYNFGNQPQHF
TGTGCCAGCAGTCCTCCCCCCCGTGGACAGTATAATTTTGGCAATCAGCCCCAGCATTTT
>TRBJ2-5|many|TRBV7-2|TRBD1
CASSLGGTGQETQYF
TGTGCCAGCAGCTTAGGGGGGACAGGGCAAGAGACCCAGTACTTC
>TRBJ1-1|NA|TRBV15|TRBD1
CATSSDGQGIVKAFF
TGTGCCACCAGCAGTGATGGACAGGGGATTGTGAAAGCTTTCTTT
>TRBJ2-2|NA|TRBV5-1|TRBD2
CASSLLGLEGGELFF
TGCGCCAGCAGCCTCCTGGGACTAGAGGGCGGGGAGCTGTTTTTT
>TRBJ1-1|once|TRBV28|TRBD1
CASRATGGITEAFF
TGTGCCAGCAGAGCTACAGGGGGCATTACTGAGGCTTTCTTT
>TRBJ2-2|NA|TRBV18|NA
CASSPERNTGELFF
TGTGCCAGCTCACCGGAGAGGAACACCGGGGAGCTGTTTTTT
>TRBJ1-1|NA|TRBV30|NA
CAWRPTQRTEAFF
TGTGCCTGGAGGCCTACACAGCGGACTGAAGCTTTCTTT
>TRBJ2-3|NA|TRBV10-1|TRBD2
CASSGEAAGVSDTQYF
TGCGCCAGCAGTGGGGAAGCAGCGGGAGTCTCAGATACGCAGTATTTT